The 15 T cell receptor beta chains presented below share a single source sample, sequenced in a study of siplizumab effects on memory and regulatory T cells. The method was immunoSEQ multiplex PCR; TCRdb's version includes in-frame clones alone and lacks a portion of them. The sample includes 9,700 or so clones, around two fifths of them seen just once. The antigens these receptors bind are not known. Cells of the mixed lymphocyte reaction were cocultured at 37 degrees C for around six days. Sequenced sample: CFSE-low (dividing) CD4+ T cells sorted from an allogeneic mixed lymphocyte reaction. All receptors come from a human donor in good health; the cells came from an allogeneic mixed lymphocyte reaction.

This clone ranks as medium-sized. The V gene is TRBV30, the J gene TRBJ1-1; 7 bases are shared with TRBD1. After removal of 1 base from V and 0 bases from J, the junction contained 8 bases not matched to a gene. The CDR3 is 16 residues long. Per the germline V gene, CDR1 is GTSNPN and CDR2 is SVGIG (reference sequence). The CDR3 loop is CAWSGGGRVVNTEAFF. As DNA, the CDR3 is TGTGCCTGGAGTGGAGGGGGCAGGGTCGTGAACACTGAAGCTTTCTTT.

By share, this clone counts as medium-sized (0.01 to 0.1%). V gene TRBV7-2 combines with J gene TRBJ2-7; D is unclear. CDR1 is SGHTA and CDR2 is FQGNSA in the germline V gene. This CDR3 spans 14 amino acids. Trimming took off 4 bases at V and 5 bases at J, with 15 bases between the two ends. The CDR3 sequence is CASSSRFVSDEQYF. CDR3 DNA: TGTGCCAGCAGCTCTAGATTCGTGTCAGACGAGCAGTACTTC.

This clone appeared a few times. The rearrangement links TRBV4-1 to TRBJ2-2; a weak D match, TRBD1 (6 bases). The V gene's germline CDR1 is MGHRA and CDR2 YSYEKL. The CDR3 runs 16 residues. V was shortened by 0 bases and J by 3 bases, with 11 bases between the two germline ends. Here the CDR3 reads CASSQDSRGYTGELFF. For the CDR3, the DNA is TGCGCCAGCAGCCAAGATAGCAGGGGTTACACCGGGGAGCTGTTTTTT.

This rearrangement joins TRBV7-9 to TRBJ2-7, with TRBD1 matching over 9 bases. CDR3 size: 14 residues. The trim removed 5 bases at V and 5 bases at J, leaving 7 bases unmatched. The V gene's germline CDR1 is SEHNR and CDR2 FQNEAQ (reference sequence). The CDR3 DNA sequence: TGTGCCAGCAGCCCACAGGGGGCGCCCCACGAGCAGTACTTC. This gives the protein CASSPQGAPHEQYF.

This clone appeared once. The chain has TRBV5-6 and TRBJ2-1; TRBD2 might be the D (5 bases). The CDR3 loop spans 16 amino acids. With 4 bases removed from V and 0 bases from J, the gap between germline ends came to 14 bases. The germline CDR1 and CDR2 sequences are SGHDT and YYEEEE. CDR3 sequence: CASSRIALSSYNEQFF. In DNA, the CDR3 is TGTGCCAGCAGCAGGATAGCGCTGAGCTCCTACAATGAGCAGTTCTTC.

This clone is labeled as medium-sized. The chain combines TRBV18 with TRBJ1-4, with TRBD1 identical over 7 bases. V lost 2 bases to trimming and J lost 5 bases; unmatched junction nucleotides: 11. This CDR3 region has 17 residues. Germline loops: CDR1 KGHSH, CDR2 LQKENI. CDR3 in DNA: TGTGCCAGCTCACCATCCGGCCAAGGGACAGCAAATGAAAAACTGTTTTTT. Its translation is CASSPSGQGTANEKLFF.

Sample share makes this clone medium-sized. The CDR3 region is CASSETSGRYEQYF. The CDR3 DNA sequence: TGTGCCAGCAGTGAGACTAGCGGGAGGTACGAGCAGTACTTC. The V and J genes are TRBV6-1 and TRBJ2-7; 13 nucleotides line up with TRBD2. Germline V CDR1 and CDR2: MNHNS, SASEGT. Germline trimming cut 3 bases from V and 4 bases from J; bases unmatched to any gene: 0. The length of the CDR3 is 14 residues.

CDR3 in amino acids: CASSLAEATDTQYF. The CDR3 DNA follows: TGTGCCAGCAGCTTAGCCGAGGCCACAGATACGCAGTATTTT. This rearrangement joins TRBV7-2 to TRBJ2-3, with D uncertain. This CDR3 contains 14 residues. Germline V gene data show CDR1 as SGHTA and CDR2 as FQGNSA. Deletions cut 0 bases from V and 2 bases from J, with 6 bases between. Based on the CDR3 plus reference TRBV7-2 and TRBJ2-3, the full variable domain is GAGVSQSPSNKVTEKGKDVELRCDPISGHTALYWYRQSLGQGLEFLIYFQGNSAPDKSGLPSDRFSAERTGGSVSTLTIQRTQQEDSAVYLCASSLAEATDTQYFGPGTRLTVL.

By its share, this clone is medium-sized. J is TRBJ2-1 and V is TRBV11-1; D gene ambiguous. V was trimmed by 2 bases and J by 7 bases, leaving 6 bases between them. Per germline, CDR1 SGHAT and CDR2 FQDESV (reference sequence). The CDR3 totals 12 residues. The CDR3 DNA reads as TGTGCCAGCAGCTTAAAAGGGAATGAGCAGTTCTTC. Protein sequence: CASSLKGNEQFF.

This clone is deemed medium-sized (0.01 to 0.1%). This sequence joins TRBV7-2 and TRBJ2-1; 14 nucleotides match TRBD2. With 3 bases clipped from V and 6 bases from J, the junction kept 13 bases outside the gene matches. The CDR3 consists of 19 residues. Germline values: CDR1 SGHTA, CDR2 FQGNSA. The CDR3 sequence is CASSLTSGRVLRRFNEQFF. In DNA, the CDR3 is TGTGCCAGCAGCTTGACTAGCGGGAGGGTCCTACGGCGGTTCAATGAGCAGTTCTTC. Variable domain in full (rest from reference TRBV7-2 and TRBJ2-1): GAGVSQSPSNKVTEKGKDVELRCDPISGHTALYWYRQSLGQGLEFLIYFQGNSAPDKSGLPSDRFSAERTGGSVSTLTIQRTQQEDSAVYLCASSLTSGRVLRRFNEQFFGPGTRLTVL.

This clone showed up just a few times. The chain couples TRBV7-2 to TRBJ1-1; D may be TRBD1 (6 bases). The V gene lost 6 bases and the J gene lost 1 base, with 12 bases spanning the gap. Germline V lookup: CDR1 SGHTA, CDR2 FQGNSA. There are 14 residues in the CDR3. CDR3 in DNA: TGTGCCAGCAGTTCCCGCAGGGGGAACACTGAAGCTTTCTTT. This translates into CASSSRRGNTEAFF.

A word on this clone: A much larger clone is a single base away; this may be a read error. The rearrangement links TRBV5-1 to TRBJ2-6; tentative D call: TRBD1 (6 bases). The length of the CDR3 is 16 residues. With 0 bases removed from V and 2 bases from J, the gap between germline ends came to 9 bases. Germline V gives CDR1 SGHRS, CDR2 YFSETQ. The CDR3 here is CASSLEGEPGANVLTF. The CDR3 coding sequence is TGCGCCAGCAGCTTGGAGGGGGAGCCTGGGGCCAACGTCCTGACTTTC.

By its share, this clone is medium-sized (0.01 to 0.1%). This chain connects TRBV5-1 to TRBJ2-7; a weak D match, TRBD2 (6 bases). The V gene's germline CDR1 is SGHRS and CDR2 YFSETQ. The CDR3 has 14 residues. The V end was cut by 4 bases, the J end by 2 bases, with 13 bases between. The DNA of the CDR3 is TGCGCCAGCAGCGAGGGACTGAGCCCCTACGAGCAGTACTTC. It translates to CASSEGLSPYEQYF.

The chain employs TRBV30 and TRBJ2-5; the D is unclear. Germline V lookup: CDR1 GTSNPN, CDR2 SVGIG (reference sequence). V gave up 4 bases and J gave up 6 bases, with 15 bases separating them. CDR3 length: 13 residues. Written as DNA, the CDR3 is TGTGCCTGGACTTATCCTATCCTGCAGACCCAGTACTTC. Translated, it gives CAWTYPILQTQYF.

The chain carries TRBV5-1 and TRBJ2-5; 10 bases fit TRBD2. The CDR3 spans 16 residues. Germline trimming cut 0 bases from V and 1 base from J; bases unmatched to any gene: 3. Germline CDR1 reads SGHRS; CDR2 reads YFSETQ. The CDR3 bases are TGCGCCAGCAGCTTGGATAGCGGGAGGTTCCAAGAGACCCAGTACTTC. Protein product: CASSLDSGRFQETQYF. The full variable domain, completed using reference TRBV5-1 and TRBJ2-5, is KAGVTQTPRYLIKTRGQQVTLSCSPISGHRSVSWYQQTPGQGLQFLFEYFSETQRNKGNFPGRFSGRQFSNSRSEMNVSTLELGDSALYLCASSLDSGRFQETQYFGPGTRLLVL.